This T cell receptor (beta chain) was identified during a study of identical twins. One entry per CDR3 protein results from TCRdb running MiXCR on the 5' RACE reads. The table records hundreds of thousands of distinct CDR3 sequences, 10% to 15% of them present only once. Germline values: CDR1 KGHDR, CDR2 SFDVKD. This CDR3 is built from 16 residues. Unmatched junction bases numbered 7, after V lost 7 bases and J lost 1 base. These records were also assigned to another study, of yellow fever vaccine responses in identical twins.

This clonotype originated in a woman between 18 and 29 years old in good health. The sequenced material came from PBMCs. The chain combines TRBV24-1 with TRBJ2-1; 9 bases align to TRBD1. CDR3 in amino acids: CATSSIGTGSYNEQFF. DNA for the CDR3: TGTGCCACCAGCAGCATTGGGACAGGGTCCTACAATGAGCAGTTCTTC.